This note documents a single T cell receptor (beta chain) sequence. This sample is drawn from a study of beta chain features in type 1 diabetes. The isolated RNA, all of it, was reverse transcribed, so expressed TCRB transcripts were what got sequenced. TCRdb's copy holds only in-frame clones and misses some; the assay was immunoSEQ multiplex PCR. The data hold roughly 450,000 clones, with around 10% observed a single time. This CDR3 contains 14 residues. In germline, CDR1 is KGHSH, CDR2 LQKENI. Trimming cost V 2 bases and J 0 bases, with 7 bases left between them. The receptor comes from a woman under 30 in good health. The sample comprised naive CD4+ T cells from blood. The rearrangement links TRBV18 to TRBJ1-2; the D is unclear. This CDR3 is CASSPGGPNYGYTF. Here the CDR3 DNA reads TGTGCCAGCTCACCAGGAGGGCCTAACTATGGCTACACCTTC.